The 24 T cell receptor beta chains below were found in one sample sequenced in a study of post-analysis software for immune sequencing data. Researchers reported that TCR beta cDNA libraries carried unique molecular identifiers. TCRdb reprocessed the PCR reads with MiXCR, giving one entry per CDR3 protein. The data contain 740,000 or so distinct CDR3 sequences, about 53% of them seen just once; the ten biggest clones take up approximately 4.5%. Overall study results and limits: The five TRBV segments detected at higher frequency in patients than in controls included TRBV5-6, TRBV5-1 and TRBV20-1.

These receptors have no identified antigens. Sequenced sample: blood. All receptors derive from a girl aged 5 to 17 with multiple sclerosis.

The chain joins TRBV5-1 to TRBJ2-1, with D tentatively TRBD1 or TRBD2 (5 bases each). The CDR3 runs to 14 residues. V lost 3 bases, J lost 7 bases, and 14 bases lay in between. Germline CDR1 is SGHRS and CDR2 is YFSETQ. The chain's CDR3 is CASSSGPWGNEQFF. CDR3 nucleotides: TGCGCCAGCAGCTCGGGACCTTGGGGGAATGAGCAGTTCTTC. The entire variable domain, with the rest obtained from reference TRBV5-1 and TRBJ2-1, is as follows: KAGVTQTPRYLIKTRGQQVTLSCSPISGHRSVSWYQQTPGQGLQFLFEYFSETQRNKGNFPGRFSGRQFSNSRSEMNVSTLELGDSALYLCASSSGPWGNEQFFGPGTRLTVL.

The chain couples TRBV29-1 to TRBJ2-3, with D unclear. The CDR3 sequence is 15 residues long. Trimming removed 6 bases at V and 0 bases at J, with 16 bases between. The germline CDR1 and CDR2 sequences are SQVTM and ANQGSEA. Here the CDR3 reads CSVITSGTSTDTQYF. CDR3 in DNA: TGCAGCGTGATTACATCAGGAACTAGCACAGATACGCAGTATTTT.

The genes are TRBV7-8 and TRBJ2-1, with TRBD1 as a possible D gene (6 bases). Deletions cut 1 base from V and 8 bases from J, with 18 bases between. The germline gives CDR1 SGHVS, CDR2 FQNEAQ. The CDR3 length is 16 residues. CDR3 region: CASSLVVAAGVYEQFF. CDR3 DNA sequence: TGTGCCAGCAGCTTAGTGGTTGCGGCAGGGGTCTATGAGCAGTTCTTC.

This clonotype was seen a handful of times. This sequence joins TRBV15 and TRBJ1-2; D is perhaps TRBD1 (6 bases). The CDR3 loop spans 15 amino acids. Trimming took 1 base from V and 4 from J, leaving 13 bases between them. Germline CDR1 and CDR2: LNHNV and YYDKDF (reference sequence). CDR3 sequence (DNA): TGTGCCACCAGCAGAGGAAGACAGGTTACCTATGGCTACACCTTC. Encoded protein: CATSRGRQVTYGYTF.

The rearrangement links TRBV29-1 to TRBJ2-7; D might be TRBD1 (6 bases). V gave up 7 bases and J gave up 3 bases, with 16 bases separating them. The CDR3 covers 13 residues. Germline V gene lookup returns CDR1 SQVTM and CDR2 ANQGSEA. CDR3 coding DNA: TGCAGCGCCCAAGGGGGATCCGGCTACGAGCAGTACTTC. Residues: CSAQGGSGYEQYF.

This clonotype was seen more than once but under ten times. The chain joins TRBV5-1 to TRBJ2-7; 7 nucleotides align to TRBD2. The V and J ends lost 5 bases and 0 bases, in that order; junction bases with no gene match: 11. The CDR3 has 16 residues. CDR1 and CDR2 from the germline V gene are SGHRS and YFSETQ. The CDR3 sequence is CASRGLTERSSYEQYF. The CDR3 nucleotides are TGCGCCAGCAGGGGACTAACCGAAAGGAGCTCCTACGAGCAGTACTTC.

V is TRBV6-5 and J is TRBJ2-3, with D possibly TRBD2 on 5 matching bases. V lost 11 bases, J lost 6 bases, and 21 bases lay in between. The CDR3 has 14 residues. Looked up from germline, CDR1 is MNHEY and CDR2 is SVGAGI. CDR3 sequence: CASARLYGGDTQYF. DNA for the CDR3: TGTGCCTCAGCAAGATTATACGGCGGGGATACGCAGTATTTT.

There are a few counts of this clonotype. The V call is TRBV12-3 or TRBV12-4, the J call TRBJ1-2; D unresolved. This CDR3 has 18 residues. The germline V and J ends were trimmed by 3 bases and 0 bases, with 20 bases remaining between them. CDR3 in amino acids: CASSLREGGLRANYGYTF. The CDR3 DNA is TGTGCCAGCAGTTTGAGGGAGGGCGGCCTGCGAGCTAACTATGGCTACACCTTC.

The sample holds a few counts of this clonotype. The V and J genes are TRBV24-1 and TRBJ2-1, with 10 bases aligning to TRBD2. J was trimmed by 10 bases and V by 4 bases; bases with no gene match: 6. The germline V gene has CDR1 KGHDR and CDR2 SFDVKD. The CDR3 is 14 amino acids. The CDR3 sequence is CATSETGTSEEQFF. The CDR3 coding sequence is TGTGCCACCAGTGAAACCGGGACTAGCGAAGAGCAGTTCTTC.

This clonotype occurred a few times. This chain connects TRBV6-1 to TRBJ2-4; D uncertain. The DNA end lines up better with TRBJ2-7; the J call may be wrong. CDR3 length equals 15 residues. The germline V gene encodes CDR1 MNHNS and CDR2 SASEGT. The CDR3 here is CASTFGAVIPYEQYF. The CDR3 bases are TGTGCCAGCACTTTTGGTGCAGTAATTCCCTACGAGCAGTACTTC.

This chain uses TRBV7-9 with TRBJ1-2, with a possible D match to TRBD1 (6 bases). V was pared by 1 base and J by 12 bases, with 18 bases between. This CDR3 is 14 amino acids long. Germline V lookup: CDR1 SEHNR, CDR2 FQNEAQ (reference sequence). CDR3 DNA: TGTGCCAGCAGCTTAGTCGACAGGCCACGTGAAAACACCTTC. It yields the protein CASSLVDRPRENTF.

The chain couples TRBV14 to TRBJ2-3; 11 bases agree with TRBD2. The CDR3 consists of 19 residues. In germline, CDR1 is SGHDN, CDR2 FVKESK. Trimming cost V 2 bases and J 3 bases; bases outside gene matches: 13. The CDR3 here is CASSQLFTSGSESTDTQYF. In nucleotides, the CDR3 is TGTGCCAGCAGCCAATTGTTTACTAGCGGGAGTGAATCAACAGATACGCAGTATTTT.

In this sample, this clonotype turned up once. J is TRBJ2-1 and V is TRBV20-1, with a possible D match to TRBD2 (6 bases). The V end was cut by 5 bases, the J end by 8 bases, with 13 bases between. The CDR3 is 12 residues long. Looked up from germline, CDR1 is DFQATT and CDR2 is SNEGSKA (reference sequence). CDR3 sequence: CSAGERGYEQFF. For the CDR3, the DNA is TGCAGTGCTGGCGAACGGGGGTATGAGCAGTTCTTC.

This rearrangement joins TRBV7-9 to TRBJ2-7; D remains unclear. The CDR3 loop spans 16 amino acids. Trimming pared 0 bases from V and 2 bases from J, leaving 14 bases between. Per germline, CDR1 SEHNR and CDR2 FQNEAQ (reference sequence). CDR3 sequence: CASSLAARSYTYEQYF. CDR3 bases: TGTGCCAGCAGCTTAGCGGCCCGATCTTACACCTACGAGCAGTACTTC. The variable domain in full, with the rest retrieved from reference TRBV7-9 and TRBJ2-7, is DTGVSQNPRHKITKRGQNVTFRCDPISEHNRLYWYRQTLGQGPEFLTYFQNEAQLEKSRLLSDRFSAERPKGSFSTLEIQRTEQGDSAMYLCASSLAARSYTYEQYFGPGTRLTVT.

The rearrangement joins TRBV25-1 to TRBJ2-7; D may correspond to TRBD1 or TRBD2 (5 bases each). The CDR3 totals 16 residues. Trimming cost V 6 bases and J 3 bases, with 21 bases left between them. The germline CDR1 and CDR2 sequences are MGHDK and SYGVNS. CDR3 protein: CASSSSTGTEDYEQYF. Written as DNA, the CDR3 is TGTGCCAGCAGCTCATCGACCGGGACGGAGGACTACGAGCAGTACTTC.

A single count supports this clonotype. The chain uses TRBV5-1 and TRBJ2-5; perhaps TRBD2 as D (5 bases). Trimming left V 4 bases short and J 3 bases short, with 19 bases between. Germline V gene lookup returns CDR1 SGHRS and CDR2 YFSETQ. This CDR3 comprises 16 residues. CDR3 DNA sequence: TGCGCCAGCAGCCCCGCTAGCAGAATGGCCAAAGAGACCCAGTACTTC. It encodes CASSPASRMAKETQYF.

This clonotype was observed a few times. This sequence joins TRBV4-2 and TRBJ1-2; D is ambiguous. Trimming shortened V by 0 bases and J by 5 bases, and 10 bases separated the two germline ends. Germline CDR1 and CDR2: LGHNA and YNFKEQ. There are 14 residues in the CDR3. The CDR3 here is CASSQEWRDYGYTF. CDR3 DNA: TGTGCCAGCAGCCAAGAGTGGAGAGATTATGGCTACACCTTC.

Of note for this clonotype: Germline and junction disagree at one end, which may indicate a read error. This chain connects TRBV14 to TRBJ1-6; 10 bases are a match to TRBD1. CDR3 size: 15 residues. Germline assignment: CDR1 SGHDN and CDR2 FVKESK. The CDR3 nucleotides read TGTGCCAGCAGCCAGGACAGGGGGAAGCAGTCACTCCTCCACTTT. Translating gives CASSQDRGKQSLLHF.

The CDR3 spells CASSSGIHYEQYF. CDR3 in DNA: TGTGCCAGCAGCTCCGGGATCCACTACGAGCAGTACTTC. The chain carries TRBV5-5 and TRBJ2-7, with a possible D match to TRBD2 (5 bases). Germline CDR1 SGHKS, CDR2 YYEKEE (reference sequence). This CDR3 region has 13 residues. Trimming stripped 3 bases from V and 3 bases from J, with 10 bases between.

As concerns this clonotype: The junction departs from the called germline gene at one end, perhaps through a read error. The chain couples TRBV6-5 to TRBJ2-1; possibly TRBD1 for D (5 bases). This CDR3 has 14 residues. The germline V gene has CDR1 MNHEY and CDR2 SVGAGI. CDR3 DNA: TGTACCAGCAGGCACTCTCAGGGCTACAATGAGCAGTTCTTC. Translating gives CTSRHSQGYNEQFF.

The chain joins TRBV30 to TRBJ1-2, with D maybe TRBD1 (5 bases). Looked up from germline, CDR1 is GTSNPN and CDR2 is SVGIG (reference sequence). V dropped 2 bases and J dropped 4 bases, with 11 bases sitting between them. This CDR3 contains 13 residues. Written as DNA, the CDR3 is TGTGCCTGGAGTCCCAGGGCAGGCTATGGCTACACCTTC. Its translation: CAWSPRAGYGYTF.

With regard to this clonotype: The junction does not match germline at one end; this may be a read error. The gene calls are TRBV18 and TRBJ2-7; D not certain. This CDR3 is 11 amino acids long. Germline V gene lookup returns CDR1 KGHSH and CDR2 LQKENI. The CDR3 DNA sequence: TGTGCCGGCTCCGCCTCCTACGAGCAGTACTTC. Its translation is CAGSASYEQYF.

CDR3 protein: CASSIPLGLLGGYTF. The DNA for the CDR3 is TGTGCCAGCAGTATTCCCCTAGGGCTTCTGGGTGGCTACACCTTC. The V and J genes are TRBV2 and TRBJ1-2; D uncertain. The CDR3 covers 15 residues. V lost 5 bases to trimming and J lost 7 bases, with 20 bases between them. Germline loops: CDR1 SNHLY, CDR2 FYNNEI.

This clonotype was observed a handful of times. The rearrangement links TRBV13 to TRBJ2-1, with D hard to call. The CDR3 covers 14 residues. CDR1 and CDR2 (germline): PRHDT, FYEKMQ (reference sequence). V was cut by 2 bases and J by 6 bases, with 11 bases left in between. CDR3 DNA: TGTGCCAGCAGCTTATGGGGTACCGGCAATGAGCAGTTCTTC. This sequence encodes CASSLWGTGNEQFF. Drawing the rest from reference TRBV13 and TRBJ2-1, the complete variable domain is AAGVIQSPRHLIKEKRETATLKCYPIPRHDTVYWYQQGPGQDPQFLISFYEKMQSDKGSIPDRFSAQQFSDYHSELNMSSLELGDSALYFCASSLWGTGNEQFFGPGTRLTVL.